This record concerns one TCR beta chain sequence. Antigen specificity is unknown. J was trimmed by 4 bases and V by 5 bases; bases with no gene match: 3. Looked up from germline, CDR1 is SNHLY and CDR2 is FYNNEI. The CDR3 has 14 amino acids. This entry is derived from a study of OX40 agonist ivuxolimab in advanced cancers. Study at large: Cohort: roughly 80% men, mean age around 60, aged roughly 23 to 79. Broader study findings: There were also nonresponders showing low normalized T-cell clonal expansion. With doses of 0.1-3.0 mg/kg, partial responders showed among the lowest clonal expansion.

Collection of blood occurred at baseline, at cycle 4 day 1, and at cycle 7 day 1. Produced via immunoSEQ multiplex PCR; TCRdb's table is partial and in-frame only. Of approximately 49,000 clones in the sample, 83% were seen once. The sequence came from an adult with an advanced solid tumor such as melanoma, head and neck, liver or kidney cancer. The chain links TRBV2 to TRBJ1-5; TRBD1 aligns across 9 bases. The source material was CD4+ or CD8+ T cells sorted from blood, sampled in a trial of the OX40 agonist ivuxolimab. The CDR3 protein is CASSSGQGNQPQHF. In nucleotides, the CDR3 is TGTGCCAGCAGTAGCGGACAGGGGAATCAGCCCCAGCATTTT.